Listed here is a single T cell receptor (beta chain). Its antigen is undetermined. Only healthy Caucasians were included as donors. The data are from a study of identical twins. Study observations and caveats: The study reached conclusions through statistical analysis that was cross-sectional, not following the same donors. Twins' surplus sharing was weaker for beta out-of-frame sequences.

A universal primer site was created by template switching, with the cDNA bearing unique molecular identifiers. MiXCR was run by TCRdb on the 5' RACE reads, yielding one entry per CDR3 protein. This sample has 1,800,000 or so distinct CDR3 sequences, with about 32% found just once. The CDR3 totals 14 residues. Germline loops: CDR1 MNHNY, CDR2 SVGAGI (reference sequence). Trimming stripped 1 base from V and 2 bases from J, with 5 bases between. The rearrangement links TRBV6-6 to TRBJ2-2; no definite D call. This receptor was obtained from a newborn girl in good health. Material: cord blood. In nucleotides, the CDR3 is TGTGCCAGCAGTTACTTCGACAACACCGGGGAGCTGTTTTTT. Amino acid sequence: CASSYFDNTGELFF.